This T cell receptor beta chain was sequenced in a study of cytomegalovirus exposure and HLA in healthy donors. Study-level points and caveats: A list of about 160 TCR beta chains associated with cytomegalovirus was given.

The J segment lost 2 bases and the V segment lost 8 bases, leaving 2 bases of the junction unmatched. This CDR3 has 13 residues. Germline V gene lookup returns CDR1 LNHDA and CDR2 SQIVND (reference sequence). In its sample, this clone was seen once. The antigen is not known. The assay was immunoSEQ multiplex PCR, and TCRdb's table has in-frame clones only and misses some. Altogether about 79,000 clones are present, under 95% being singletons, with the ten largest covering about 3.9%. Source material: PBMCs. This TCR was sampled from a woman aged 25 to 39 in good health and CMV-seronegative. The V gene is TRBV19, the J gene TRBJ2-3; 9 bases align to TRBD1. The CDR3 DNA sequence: TGTGCCAGTGGGACAGGGATCACAGATACGCAGTATTTT. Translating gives CASGTGITDTQYF.